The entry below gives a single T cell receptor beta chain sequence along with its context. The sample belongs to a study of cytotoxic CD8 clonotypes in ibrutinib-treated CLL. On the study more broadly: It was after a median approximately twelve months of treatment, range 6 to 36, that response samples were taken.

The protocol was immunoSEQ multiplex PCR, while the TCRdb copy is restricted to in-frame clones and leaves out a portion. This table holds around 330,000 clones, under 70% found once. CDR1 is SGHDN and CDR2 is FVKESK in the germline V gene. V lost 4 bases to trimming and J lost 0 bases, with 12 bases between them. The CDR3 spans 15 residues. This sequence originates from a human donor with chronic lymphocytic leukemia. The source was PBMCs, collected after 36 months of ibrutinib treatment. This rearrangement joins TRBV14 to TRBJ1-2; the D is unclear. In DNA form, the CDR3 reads TGTGCCAGCAGCCCGTGGGCAGTACCTAACTATGGCTACACCTTC. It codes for CASSPWAVPNYGYTF. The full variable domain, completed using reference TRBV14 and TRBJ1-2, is EAGVTQFPSHSVIEKGQTVTLRCDPISGHDNLYWYRRVMGKEIKFLLHFVKESKQDESGMPNNRFLAERTGGTYSTLKVQPAELEDSGVYFCASSPWAVPNYGYTFGSGTRLTVV.